This T cell receptor beta chain was profiled in a study of tumor-infiltrating lymphocytes in primary liver carcinoma. Study background: Ranging in age from 30 to 69 years, the patients were men and women.

A primer in the constant region served to generate TCR beta cDNA from approximately 450 ng of total RNA. Construction of TCR beta libraries relied on three successive nested multiplex PCR rounds employing slightly modified ARM-PCR. MiXCR was run by TCRdb on the multiplex PCR reads, yielding one entry per CDR3 protein. The table records some 22,000 distinct CDR3 sequences, 60% to 80% of them present only once. General observations from the study: No more than about 8-24% of top clones could be seen in all five tumor regions.

As concerns this clonotype: Antigen specificity is unknown. A junction boundary mismatches the germline segment, possibly from a read error.

From unsorted bulk tissue weighing roughly 19-32 mg, DNA and RNA were co-extracted. Surgeons treated the primary liver carcinoma of the patients by surgical resection. Chronic HBV infection, which was untreated, was present in the patients. The sequencing sample was made of liver tumor tissue from sampling region 5. As to subset: tumor region T5, tumor centre. The origin of this receptor is a woman in her 30s with primary liver carcinoma and hepatitis B virus infection.

The CDR3 DNA reads as TGTGCCAGCGTCCTGTCTAGCAGATACGAACAGTGCTTC. It is translated as CASVLSSRYEQCF. The rearrangement uses TRBV11-2 and TRBJ2-7; D perhaps matches TRBD2 (5 bases). CDR3 length: 13 amino acids. The germline V gene encodes CDR1 SGHAT and CDR2 FQNNGV.